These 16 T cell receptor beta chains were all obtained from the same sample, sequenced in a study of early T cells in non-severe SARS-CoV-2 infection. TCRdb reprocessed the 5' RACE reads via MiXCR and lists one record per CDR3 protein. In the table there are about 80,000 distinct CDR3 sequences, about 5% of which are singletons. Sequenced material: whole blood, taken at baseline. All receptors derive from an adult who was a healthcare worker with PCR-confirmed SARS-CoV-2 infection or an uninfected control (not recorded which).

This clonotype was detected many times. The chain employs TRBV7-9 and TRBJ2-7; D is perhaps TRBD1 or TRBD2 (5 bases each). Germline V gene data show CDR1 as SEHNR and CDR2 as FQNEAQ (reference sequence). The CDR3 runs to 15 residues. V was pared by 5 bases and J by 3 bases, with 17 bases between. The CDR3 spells CASSTRSGAHYEQYF. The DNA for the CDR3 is TGTGCCAGCAGCACCAGATCCGGGGCGCACTACGAGCAGTACTTC.

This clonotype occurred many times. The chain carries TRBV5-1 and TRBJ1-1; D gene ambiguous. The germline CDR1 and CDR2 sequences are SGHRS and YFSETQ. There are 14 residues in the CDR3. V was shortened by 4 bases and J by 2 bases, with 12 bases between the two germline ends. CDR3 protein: CASSPRAVNTEAFF. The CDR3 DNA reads TGCGCCAGCAGCCCACGAGCGGTCAACACTGAAGCTTTCTTT. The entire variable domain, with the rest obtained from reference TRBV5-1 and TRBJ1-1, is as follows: KAGVTQTPRYLIKTRGQQVTLSCSPISGHRSVSWYQQTPGQGLQFLFEYFSETQRNKGNFPGRFSGRQFSNSRSEMNVSTLELGDSALYLCASSPRAVNTEAFFGQGTRLTVV.

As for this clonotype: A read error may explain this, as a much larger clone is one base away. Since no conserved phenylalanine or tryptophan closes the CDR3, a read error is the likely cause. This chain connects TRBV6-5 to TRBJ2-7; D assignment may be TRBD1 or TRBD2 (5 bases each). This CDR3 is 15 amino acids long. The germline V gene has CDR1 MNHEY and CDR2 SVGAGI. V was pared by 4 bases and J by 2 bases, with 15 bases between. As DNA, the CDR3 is TGTGCCAGCAGTTTCCTTTCGGGACCCCCCTACGAGCAGTACTCC. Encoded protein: CASSFLSGPPYEQYS.

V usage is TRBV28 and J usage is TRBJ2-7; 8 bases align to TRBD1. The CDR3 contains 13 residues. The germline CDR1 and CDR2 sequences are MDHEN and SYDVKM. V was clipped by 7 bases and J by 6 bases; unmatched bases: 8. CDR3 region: CASTQRTGREQYF. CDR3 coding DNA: TGTGCCAGCACCCAGCGGACAGGGCGCGAGCAGTACTTC.

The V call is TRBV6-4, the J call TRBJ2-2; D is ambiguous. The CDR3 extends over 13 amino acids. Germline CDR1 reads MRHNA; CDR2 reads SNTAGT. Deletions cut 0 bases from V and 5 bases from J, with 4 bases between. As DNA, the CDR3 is TGTGCCAGCAGTGACTCGAGTACCGGGGAGCTGTTTTTT. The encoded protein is CASSDSSTGELFF.

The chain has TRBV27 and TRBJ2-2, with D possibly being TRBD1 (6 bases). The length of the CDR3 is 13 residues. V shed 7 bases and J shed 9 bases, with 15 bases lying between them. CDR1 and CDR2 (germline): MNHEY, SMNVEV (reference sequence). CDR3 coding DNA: TGTGCCAGCACTTCTGCCAGGGGTCGGGAGCTGTTTTTT. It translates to CASTSARGRELFF.

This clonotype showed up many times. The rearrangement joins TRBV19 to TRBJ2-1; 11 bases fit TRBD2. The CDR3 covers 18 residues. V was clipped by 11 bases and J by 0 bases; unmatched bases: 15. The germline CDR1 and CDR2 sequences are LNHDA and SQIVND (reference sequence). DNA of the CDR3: TGTGCCTCCAAGGGGCTAGCGGGAGGACCCAGCTCCTACAATGAGCAGTTCTTC. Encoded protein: CASKGLAGGPSSYNEQFF.

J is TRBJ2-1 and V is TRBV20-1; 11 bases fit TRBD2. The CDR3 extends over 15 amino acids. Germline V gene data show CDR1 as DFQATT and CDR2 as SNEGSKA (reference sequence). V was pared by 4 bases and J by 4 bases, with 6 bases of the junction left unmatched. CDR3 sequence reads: CSATDGTSGYNEQFF. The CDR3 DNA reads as TGCAGTGCTACCGACGGGACTAGCGGATACAATGAGCAGTTCTTC.

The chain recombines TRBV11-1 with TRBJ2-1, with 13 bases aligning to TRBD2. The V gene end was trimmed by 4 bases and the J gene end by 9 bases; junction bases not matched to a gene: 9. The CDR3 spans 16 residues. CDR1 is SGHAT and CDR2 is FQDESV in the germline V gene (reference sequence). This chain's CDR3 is CASSSPGLAGRGEQFF. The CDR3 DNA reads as TGTGCCAGCAGCTCGCCGGGACTAGCGGGACGAGGTGAGCAGTTCTTC.

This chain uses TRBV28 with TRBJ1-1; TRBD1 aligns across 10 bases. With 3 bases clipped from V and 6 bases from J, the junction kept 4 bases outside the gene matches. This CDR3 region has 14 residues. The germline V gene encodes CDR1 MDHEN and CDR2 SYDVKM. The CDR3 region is CASSLGQGISEAFF. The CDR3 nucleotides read TGTGCCAGCAGTTTGGGACAGGGGATTTCTGAAGCTTTCTTT. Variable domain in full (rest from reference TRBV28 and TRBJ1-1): DVKVTQSSRYLVKRTGEKVFLECVQDMDHENMFWYRQDPGLGLRLIYFSYDVKMKEKGDIPEGYSVSREKKERFSLILESASTNQTSMYLCASSLGQGISEAFFGQGTRLTVV.

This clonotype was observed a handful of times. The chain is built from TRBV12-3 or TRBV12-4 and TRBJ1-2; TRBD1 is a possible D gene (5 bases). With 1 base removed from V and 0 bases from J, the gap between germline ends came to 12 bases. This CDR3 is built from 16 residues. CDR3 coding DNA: TGTGCCAGCAGTTTAGGGGAGACAGTTACTAACTATGGCTACACCTTC. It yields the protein CASSLGETVTNYGYTF.

CDR3 bases: TGTGCCAGCAGCCGGACGGTATCGAGGGGAGAGACCCAGTACTTC. This gives the protein CASSRTVSRGETQYF. The J gene is TRBJ2-5, the V gene TRBV14; D is possibly TRBD1 or TRBD2 (5 bases each). Trimming took 4 bases from V and 4 from J, leaving 16 bases between them. This CDR3 is 15 amino acids long. Germline CDR1 and CDR2: SGHDN and FVKESK. The variable domain in full, with the rest retrieved from reference TRBV14 and TRBJ2-5, is EAGVTQFPSHSVIEKGQTVTLRCDPISGHDNLYWYRRVMGKEIKFLLHFVKESKQDESGMPNNRFLAERTGGTYSTLKVQPAELEDSGVYFCASSRTVSRGETQYFGPGTRLLVL.

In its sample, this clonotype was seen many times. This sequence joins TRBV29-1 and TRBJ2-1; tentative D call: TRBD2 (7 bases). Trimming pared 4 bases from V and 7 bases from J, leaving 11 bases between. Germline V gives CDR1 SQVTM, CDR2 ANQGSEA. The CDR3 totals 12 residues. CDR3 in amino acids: CSVGGGINEQFF. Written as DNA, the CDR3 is TGCAGCGTTGGGGGGGGCATTAATGAGCAGTTCTTC.

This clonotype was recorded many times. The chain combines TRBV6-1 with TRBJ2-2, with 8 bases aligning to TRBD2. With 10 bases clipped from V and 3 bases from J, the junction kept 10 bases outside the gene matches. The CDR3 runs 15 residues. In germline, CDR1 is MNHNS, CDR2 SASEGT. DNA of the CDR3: TGTGCCACCCCCAGTCCTAGCGGGTACACCGGGGAGCTGTTTTTT. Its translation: CATPSPSGYTGELFF.

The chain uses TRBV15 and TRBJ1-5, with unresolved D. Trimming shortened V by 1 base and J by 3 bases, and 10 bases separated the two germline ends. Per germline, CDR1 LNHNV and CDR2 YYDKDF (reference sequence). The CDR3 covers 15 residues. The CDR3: CATSRASSINQPQHF. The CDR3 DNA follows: TGTGCCACCAGCAGAGCAAGCAGCATCAATCAGCCCCAGCATTTT.

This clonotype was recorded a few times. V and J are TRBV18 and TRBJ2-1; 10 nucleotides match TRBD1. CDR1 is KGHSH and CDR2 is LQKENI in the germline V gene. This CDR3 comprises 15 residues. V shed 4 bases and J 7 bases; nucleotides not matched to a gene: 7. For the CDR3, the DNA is TGTGCCAGCTCACTTCGACAGGGGGCGAAAAATGAGCAGTTCTTC. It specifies CASSLRQGAKNEQFF. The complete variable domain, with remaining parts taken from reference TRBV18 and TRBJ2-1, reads NAGVMQNPRHLVRRRGQEARLRCSPMKGHSHVYWYRQLPEEGLKFMVYLQKENIIDESGMPKERFSAEFPKEGPSILRIQQVVRGDSAAYFCASSLRQGAKNEQFFGPGTRLTVL.